These 10 T cell receptor beta chains were all obtained from the same sample, sequenced in a study of blood T cell repertoires in COVID-19. The protocol was immunoSEQ multiplex PCR, while the TCRdb copy is restricted to in-frame clones and leaves out a portion. The sample consists of more than 150,000 clones, 75% to 80% of them appearing once. Sequenced input: peripheral blood. Every receptor here comes from a woman aged 70-85 years with acute or convalescent COVID-19.

The chain carries TRBV27 and TRBJ2-3, with TRBD1 identical over 7 bases. With 5 bases clipped from V and 2 bases from J, the junction kept 7 bases outside the gene matches. CDR3 size: 15 residues. Looked up from germline, CDR1 is MNHEY and CDR2 is SMNVEV (reference sequence). CDR3 in DNA: TGTGCCAGCAGTAGGGGGCGTCCCCTCACAGATACGCAGTATTTT. Translation gives CASSRGRPLTDTQYF.

This chain uses TRBV19 with TRBJ2-2, with TRBD1 as a possible D gene (5 bases). CDR3 length: 15 amino acids. In germline, CDR1 is LNHDA, CDR2 SQIVND (reference sequence). Deletions cut 1 base from V and 1 base from J, with 7 bases between. CDR3 sequence reads: CASSIVRVNTGELFF. Here the CDR3 DNA reads TGTGCCAGTAGTATAGTCAGGGTGAACACCGGGGAGCTGTTTTTT.

The CDR3 nucleotides are TGTGCCAGCAGCCAAGCGGGTTCCGGTCGTGTAGGGGGCGGGACAGATACGCAGTATTTT. Translated: CASSQAGSGRVGGGTDTQYF. This sequence joins TRBV3-1 (or the pseudogene TRBV3-2) and TRBJ2-3; the match to TRBD1 covers 7 bases. The V gene end was trimmed by 1 base and the J gene end by 3 bases; junction bases not matched to a gene: 19. Germline lookup yields CDR1 LGHDT and CDR2 YNNKEL (reference sequence). The CDR3 spans 20 residues.

The genes are TRBV30 and TRBJ1-2; D not resolved. Germline CDR1 and CDR2: GTSNPN and SVGIG (reference sequence). This CDR3 is 10 amino acids long. V dropped 7 bases and J dropped 8 bases, with 11 bases sitting between them. The CDR3 sequence is CASRGSGYTF. For the CDR3, the DNA is TGTGCCTCTAGAGGTAGCGGCTACACCTTC.

The CDR3 loop reads CASSLGWRSGKPNEQFF. The CDR3 DNA is TGTGCCAGCAGCTTAGGTTGGCGGTCAGGGAAACCCAATGAGCAGTTCTTC. The genes are TRBV7-8 and TRBJ2-1; maybe TRBD1 (5 bases). This CDR3 has 17 amino acids. The V end lost 1 base, the J end lost 6 bases, and 19 bases lay between the germline ends. Germline V gene sequence: CDR1 SGHVS, CDR2 FQNEAQ. Based on the CDR3 plus reference TRBV7-8 and TRBJ2-1, the full variable domain is GAGVSQSPRYKVAKRGQDVALRCDPISGHVSLFWYQQALGQGPEFLTYFQNEAQLDKSGLPSDRFFAERPEGSVSTLKIQRTQQEDSAVYLCASSLGWRSGKPNEQFFGPGTRLTVL.

The chain carries TRBV28 and TRBJ2-5; no firm D call. There are 12 residues in the CDR3. The V gene lost 7 bases and the J gene lost 4 bases, with 10 bases spanning the gap. Germline values: CDR1 MDHEN, CDR2 SYDVKM. CDR3 protein: CASNEPRETQYF. The CDR3 DNA is TGTGCCAGCAACGAGCCTAGAGAGACCCAGTACTTC. The full variable domain, completed using reference TRBV28 and TRBJ2-5, is DVKVTQSSRYLVKRTGEKVFLECVQDMDHENMFWYRQDPGLGLRLIYFSYDVKMKEKGDIPEGYSVSREKKERFSLILESASTNQTSMYLCASNEPRETQYFGPGTRLLVL.

This chain links TRBV7-3 with TRBJ2-2; 9 bases are shared with TRBD2. The germline CDR1 and CDR2 sequences are SGHTA and FQGTGA. The length of the CDR3 is 16 residues. J gave up 7 bases and V 2 bases, and 8 bases lay outside the gene matches. CDR3 nucleotides: TGTGCCAGCAGCTTACAGGCGGGAGGGCCGATCGGGGAGCTGTTTTTT. Amino acids: CASSLQAGGPIGELFF. The full variable domain, rest sourced from reference TRBV7-3 and TRBJ2-2, is GAGVSQTPSNKVTEKGKYVELRCDPISGHTALYWYRQSLGQGPEFLIYFQGTGAADDSGLPNDRFFAVRPEGSVSTLKIQRTERGDSAVYLCASSLQAGGPIGELFFGEGSRLTVL.

This chain uses TRBV30 with TRBJ1-2; D is ambiguous. V was pared by 2 bases and J by 8 bases, with 15 bases between. The CDR3 is 13 amino acids. Per the germline V gene, CDR1 is GTSNPN and CDR2 is SVGIG (reference sequence). The CDR3 nucleotides are TGTGCCTGGAGTAAGGTAGCCGAGAGCGGCTACACCTTC. Protein sequence: CAWSKVAESGYTF.

With regard to this clone: Other DNA sequences from this sample encode an identical CDR3 as well. V is TRBV5-1 and J is TRBJ2-7; the D gene is possibly TRBD2 (5 bases). The V end lost 0 bases, the J end lost 3 bases, and 7 bases lay between the germline ends. Germline-derived CDR1 and CDR2 are SGHRS and YFSETQ. CDR3 length: 13 amino acids. The CDR3 reads CASSLESGYEQYF. Written as DNA, the CDR3 is TGCGCCAGCAGCTTGGAGAGCGGCTACGAGCAGTACTTC.

The rearrangement links TRBV3-1 (or the pseudogene TRBV3-2) to TRBJ1-6; tentative D call: TRBD1 (5 bases). CDR3 length equals 14 residues. CDR1 and CDR2 (germline): LGHDT, YNNKEL (reference sequence). Trimming pared 0 bases from V and 14 bases from J, leaving 14 bases between. Here the CDR3 DNA reads TGTGCCAGCAGCCAAGACTCCCAGGCGGACACCCTCCACTTT. It codes for CASSQDSQADTLHF.